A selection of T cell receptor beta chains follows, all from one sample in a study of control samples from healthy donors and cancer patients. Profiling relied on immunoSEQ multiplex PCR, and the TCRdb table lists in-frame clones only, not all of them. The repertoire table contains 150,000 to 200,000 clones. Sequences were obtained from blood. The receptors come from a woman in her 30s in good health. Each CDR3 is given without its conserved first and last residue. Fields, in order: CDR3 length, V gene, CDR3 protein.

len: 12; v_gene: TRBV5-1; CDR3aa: ASSPSTGVQPQH
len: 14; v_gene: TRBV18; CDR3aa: ASSPLPGHGNSPLH
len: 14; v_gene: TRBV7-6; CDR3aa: ASSHKGQGADTEAF
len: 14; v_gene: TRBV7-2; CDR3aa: ASSPSSGGGADTQY
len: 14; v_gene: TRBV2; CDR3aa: ASSSTNRDRGHGYT
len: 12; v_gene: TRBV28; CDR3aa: ASSPLAGRYEQY
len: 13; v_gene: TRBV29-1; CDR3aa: SVEEPGQGANEQF
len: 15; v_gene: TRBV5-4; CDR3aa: ASSSRRGGAAYNEQF
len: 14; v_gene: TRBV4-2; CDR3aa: ASSQVEARGQYGYT
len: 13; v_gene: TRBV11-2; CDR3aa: ALHPLSGYNSPLH
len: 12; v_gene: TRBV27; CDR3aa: ASSFLSTNYGYT
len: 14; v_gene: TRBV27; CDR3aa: ASSFRGQGNYNEQF
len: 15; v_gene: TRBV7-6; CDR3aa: ASSQTSGGANTGELF
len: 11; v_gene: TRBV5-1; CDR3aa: ASSLRGDTEAF
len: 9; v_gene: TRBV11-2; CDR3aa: ASSLIAEQF
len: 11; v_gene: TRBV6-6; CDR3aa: ASIGSGANVLT
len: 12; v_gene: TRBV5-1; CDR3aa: ASSLLSSYNEQF
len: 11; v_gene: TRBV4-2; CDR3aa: ASREVMNTEAF
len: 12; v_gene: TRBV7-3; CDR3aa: ASSSQGITGELF
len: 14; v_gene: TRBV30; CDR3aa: AWRVTFSSMNTEAF
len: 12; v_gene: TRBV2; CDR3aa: ASTGTGRLEKLF
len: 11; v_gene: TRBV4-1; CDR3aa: ASSQVSGSPLH
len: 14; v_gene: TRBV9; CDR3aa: ASSVAYGLAGTQQY
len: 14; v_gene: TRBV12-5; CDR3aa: ASGLGISGGLNEQF
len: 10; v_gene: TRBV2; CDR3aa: ASSGTVPEQY
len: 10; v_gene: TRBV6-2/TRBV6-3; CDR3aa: ASSPREDGYT
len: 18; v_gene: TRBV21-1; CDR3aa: ASSKAQGLAGDHYPYEQY
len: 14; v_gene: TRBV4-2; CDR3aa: ASSQEGRQAVYGYT
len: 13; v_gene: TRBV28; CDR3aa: ASSLWASGDNEQF
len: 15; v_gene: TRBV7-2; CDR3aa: ASSYPGPSRGNTEAF
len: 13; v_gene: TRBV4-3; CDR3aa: ASSITGARREKLF
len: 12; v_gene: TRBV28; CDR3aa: ASRGTENTGELF
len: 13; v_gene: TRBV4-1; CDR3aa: ASSQDRGEKDEQY
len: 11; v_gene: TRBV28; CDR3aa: ASSLTGPYGYT
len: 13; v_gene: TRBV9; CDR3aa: ASTTGGGDNSPLH
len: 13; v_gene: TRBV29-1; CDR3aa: SVEDGDVSYNEQF
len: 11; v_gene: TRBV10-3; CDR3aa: AISALAGGEQY
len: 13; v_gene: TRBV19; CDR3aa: ASSSRQGGNYGYT
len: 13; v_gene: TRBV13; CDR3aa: ASSSFGVPPYEQY
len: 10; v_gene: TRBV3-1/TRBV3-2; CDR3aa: ASSPQSPTIY
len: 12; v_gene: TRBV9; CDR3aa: ASSVGTASYEQY
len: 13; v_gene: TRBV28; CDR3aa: ASRKGPATNEKLF
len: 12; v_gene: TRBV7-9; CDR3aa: ASSLVGSGNTIY
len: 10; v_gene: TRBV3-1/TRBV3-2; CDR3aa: ASSLIGGEQY
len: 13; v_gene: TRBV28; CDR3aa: ASRLDGTSNEKLF
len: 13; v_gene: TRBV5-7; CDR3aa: ASSLEGRTGNTIY
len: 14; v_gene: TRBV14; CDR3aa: ASSLQQGISGNTIY
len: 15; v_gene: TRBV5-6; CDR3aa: ASSRWGQGVSGNTIY
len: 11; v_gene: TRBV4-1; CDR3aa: ASSQEGTRALH
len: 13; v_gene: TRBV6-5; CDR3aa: ASSYGSQMGDTIY
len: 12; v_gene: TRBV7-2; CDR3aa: ASSLAGRGETQY
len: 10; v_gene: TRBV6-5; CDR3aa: ASSYSKGGYT
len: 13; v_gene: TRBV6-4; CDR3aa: ASSPDNSGANVLT